The clone carrying this T cell receptor beta chain was picked up a small number of times. Between the trimmed V and J ends, which lost 2 bases and 2 bases, there was a span of 10 bases. The CDR3 is 14 residues long. Germline assignment: CDR1 SGHRS and CDR2 YFSETQ. The data belong to a study of blood T cell repertoires in COVID-19. Some clones are missing from TCRdb's copy, which holds only in-frame ones; the method was immunoSEQ multiplex PCR. The table shows about 300,000 clones, with 80% to 90% occurring only once. This sequence joins TRBV5-1 and TRBJ1-1; weak D call: TRBD1 (5 bases). This TCR was recovered from a woman in her forties or fifties with COVID-19, enrolled during active disease. The sample consisted of peripheral blood. CDR3 protein: CASSFTGPNTEAFF. CDR3 in DNA: TGCGCCAGCAGCTTTACAGGACCAAACACTGAAGCTTTCTTT.